This T cell receptor beta chain comes out of a study of T cells in tumors after PD-1 blockade. The assay was immunoSEQ multiplex PCR, and TCRdb's table has in-frame clones only and misses some. The sample lists 60,000 or so clones, roughly 75% occurring once. The CDR3 contains 14 residues. Per germline, CDR1 SGHVS and CDR2 FQNEAQ. The germline V and J ends were trimmed by 8 bases and 0 bases, with 10 bases remaining between them. Sequences were derived from PBMCs, sampled before anti-PD-1 treatment. This receptor was identified in a human donor with basal cell carcinoma. The chain carries TRBV7-8 and TRBJ2-2; D is perhaps TRBD2 (5 bases). The CDR3 is CASGGRANTGELFF. CDR3 nucleotides: TGTGCCAGCGGAGGTAGGGCGAACACCGGGGAGCTGTTTTTT.